Presented here are 5 T cell receptor beta chains from one specimen sequenced in a study of cytomegalovirus exposure and HLA in healthy donors. PCR employed 60 Vbeta and 13 Jbeta primers. The repertoire was sequenced with immunoSEQ multiplex PCR; TCRdb's copy has only in-frame clones and lacks some. The sample includes about 130,000 clones, just under 75% of them seen just once. The sequencing sample was made of PBMCs. Every receptor here comes from a man between 60 and 70 years old in good health and CMV-seropositive.

The chain couples TRBV18 to TRBJ2-7; 9 nucleotides line up with TRBD2. The germline gives CDR1 KGHSH, CDR2 LQKENI. This CDR3 has 13 amino acids. Germline trimming cut 4 bases from V and 3 bases from J; bases unmatched to any gene: 1. CDR3 loop: CASSRGGVYEQYF. As DNA, the CDR3 is TGTGCCAGCTCACGCGGGGGGGTCTACGAGCAGTACTTC.

This clone was counted a few times. The chain combines TRBV28 with TRBJ1-1; D may be TRBD1 (5 bases). This CDR3 spans 16 amino acids. Deletions cut 4 bases from V and 0 bases from J, with 15 bases between. CDR1 is MDHEN, CDR2 SYDVKM, per germline. This CDR3 is CASSSPGQTMNTEAFF. The CDR3 nucleotides are TGTGCCAGCAGTTCCCCAGGGCAGACCATGAACACTGAAGCTTTCTTT.

V and J are TRBV11-2 and TRBJ1-6, with TRBD1 matching 9 bases. The V and J ends lost 1 base and 7 bases, in that order; junction bases with no gene match: 5. The CDR3 loop spans 16 amino acids. The germline V gene encodes CDR1 SGHAT and CDR2 FQNNGV. CDR3 coding DNA: TGTGCCAGCAGCTTAGTCTCGGGGACAGGGAATTCACCCCTCCACTTT. It encodes CASSLVSGTGNSPLHF.

The rearrangement uses TRBV5-1 and TRBJ2-2; maybe TRBD1 (5 bases). V was pared by 4 bases and J by 5 bases, with 12 bases between. Germline V gene sequence: CDR1 SGHRS, CDR2 YFSETQ. The CDR3 has 14 amino acids. CDR3 sequence (DNA): TGCGCCAGCAGCCTCCAGGGAATAACCGGGGAGCTGTTTTTT. Its translation is CASSLQGITGELFF.

Only one count was recorded for this clone. The chain joins TRBV6-5 to TRBJ1-2; D is ambiguous. The CDR3 has 13 residues. V was cut by 2 bases and J by 4 bases, with 8 bases left in between. In germline, CDR1 is MNHEY, CDR2 SVGAGI. The CDR3 sequence is CASSYGGPYGYTF. DNA for the CDR3: TGTGCCAGCAGTTACGGTGGCCCCTATGGCTACACCTTC.